One and the same sample provided the 5 T cell receptor beta chains below, sequenced in a study of OX40 agonist ivuxolimab in advanced cancers. The table came from immunoSEQ multiplex PCR; TCRdb's copy has only in-frame clones and leaves some out. The table includes 90,000 to 130,000 clones, under 95% detected once. The specimen comprised CD4+ or CD8+ T cells sorted from blood, sampled in a trial of the OX40 agonist ivuxolimab. All receptors derive from an adult with an advanced solid tumor such as melanoma, head and neck, liver or kidney cancer.

The table lists this clone with a few counts. The chain recombines TRBV19 with TRBJ1-1; D may be TRBD1 (6 bases). CDR1 is LNHDA, CDR2 SQIVND, per germline (reference sequence). The CDR3 totals 13 residues. V was pared by 7 bases and J by 4 bases, with 13 bases between. CDR3 DNA: TGTGCCAGTACCGTAGACAGGTCCACTGAAGCTTTCTTT. Protein product: CASTVDRSTEAFF.

CDR3: CASSPPGRTGELFF. As DNA, the CDR3 is TGTGCCAGCAGCCCCCCGGGGCGAACCGGGGAGCTGTTTTTT. The chain recombines TRBV7-9 with TRBJ2-2; D might be TRBD1 or TRBD2, each matching 5 bases. CDR1 is SEHNR and CDR2 is FQNEAQ in the germline V gene (reference sequence). The CDR3 consists of 14 residues. The ends were cut back, 5 bases at V and 5 bases at J, with 12 bases in the middle. The variable domain in full, completed from reference TRBV7-9 and TRBJ2-2, reads DTGVSQNPRHKITKRGQNVTFRCDPISEHNRLYWYRQTLGQGPEFLTYFQNEAQLEKSRLLSDRFSAERPKGSFSTLEIQRTEQGDSAMYLCASSPPGRTGELFFGEGSRLTVL.

This clone was counted only a few times. J is TRBJ1-1 and V is TRBV18; D not resolved. Germline V lookup: CDR1 KGHSH, CDR2 LQKENI. The CDR3 is 13 amino acids. V was trimmed by 6 bases and J by 0 bases, leaving 8 bases between them. Written as DNA, the CDR3 is TGTGCCAGCTCCCGAGGGTTGAACACTGAAGCTTTCTTT. Translating gives CASSRGLNTEAFF.

The V and J genes are TRBV5-1 and TRBJ1-6; D gene uncertain. Trimming took 1 base from V and 3 from J, leaving 8 bases between them. This CDR3 spans 15 amino acids. Germline CDR1 SGHRS, CDR2 YFSETQ. The CDR3 DNA is TGCGCCAGCAGCTTGTCTTCAGGCTATAATTCACCCCTCCACTTT. Encoded protein: CASSLSSGYNSPLHF.

This clone appeared once. The rearrangement links TRBV7-9 to TRBJ2-1, with D unclear. The CDR3 covers 16 residues. Trimming shortened V by 6 bases and J by 0 bases, and 15 bases separated the two germline ends. CDR1 is SEHNR, CDR2 FQNEAQ, per germline (reference sequence). DNA for the CDR3: TGTGCCAGCAGTCCTCGACCGCGAAGCTCCTACAATGAGCAGTTCTTC. Its translation: CASSPRPRSSYNEQFF.